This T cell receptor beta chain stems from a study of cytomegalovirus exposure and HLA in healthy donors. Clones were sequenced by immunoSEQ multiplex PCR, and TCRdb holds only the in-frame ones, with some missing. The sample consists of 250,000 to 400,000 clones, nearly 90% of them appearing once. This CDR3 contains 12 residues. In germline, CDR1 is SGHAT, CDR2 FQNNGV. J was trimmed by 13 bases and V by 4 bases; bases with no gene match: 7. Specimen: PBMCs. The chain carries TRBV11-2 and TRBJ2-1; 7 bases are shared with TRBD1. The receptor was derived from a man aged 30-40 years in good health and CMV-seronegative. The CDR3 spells CASSSRGQFQFF. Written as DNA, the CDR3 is TGTGCCAGCAGCTCAAGGGGACAGTTCCAGTTCTTC. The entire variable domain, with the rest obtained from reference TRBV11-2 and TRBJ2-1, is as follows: EAGVAQSPRYKIIEKRQSVAFWCNPISGHATLYWYQQILGQGPKLLIQFQNNGVVDDSQLPKDRFSAERLKGVDSTLKIQPAKLEDSAVYLCASSSRGQFQFFGPGTRLTVL.